The T cell receptor beta chain described here comes from a study of blood T cell repertoires in COVID-19. About the research overall: The origin of the acute and convalescent COVID-19 samples was the United States, Italy and Spain. The cDNA or gDNA used as material had been derived from T cells, B-cell-depleted T cells, or PBMCs.

Clones were sequenced by immunoSEQ multiplex PCR, and TCRdb holds only the in-frame ones, with some missing. The repertoire holds around 130,000 clones, with 88% as singletons. CDR3 size: 16 residues. The junction had 15 bases not matched to a gene; V was cut back by 4 bases and J by 8 bases. Germline V gives CDR1 LNHNV, CDR2 YYDKDF (reference sequence). The chain combines TRBV15 with TRBJ1-2; TRBD1 agrees at 8 bases. Material for sequencing was peripheral blood. The sequence came from a man between 65 and 80 years old with active COVID-19. The CDR3 bases are TGTGCCACCAGCATTGCCCTGGACAGGGCCCTGGGAGGCTACACCTTC. The encoded protein is CATSIALDRALGGYTF.